The T cell receptor beta chain described here comes from a study of CD8 T cells in ankylosing spondylitis. This clonotype was seen more than once but under ten times. The antigen is unknown. Whole-study findings and limits: From matched ankylosing spondylitis synovial fluid, disease-linked clones were reportedly recovered at significantly enriched levels. A motif of seven or eight highly homologous TCR beta variants was seen as apparently characteristic of ankylosing spondylitis blood.

MiXCR, applied by TCRdb to the 5' RACE reads, yields one record per CDR3 protein. The sample shows about 390,000 distinct CDR3 sequences, around 22% of them seen only once. This TCR derives from a male donor with ankylosing spondylitis. Source material: blood, either unsorted or a sorted T cell fraction (not recorded which).

The CDR3 coding sequence is TGTGCCACCAGTGATCCCCGGACAGAGAAATACAATGAGCAGTTCTTC. It specifies CATSDPRTEKYNEQFF. This chain uses TRBV24-1 with TRBJ2-1; maybe TRBD1 (6 bases). Germline-derived CDR1 and CDR2 are KGHDR and SFDVKD. V lost 3 bases, J lost 4 bases, and 15 bases lay in between. CDR3 size: 16 residues.